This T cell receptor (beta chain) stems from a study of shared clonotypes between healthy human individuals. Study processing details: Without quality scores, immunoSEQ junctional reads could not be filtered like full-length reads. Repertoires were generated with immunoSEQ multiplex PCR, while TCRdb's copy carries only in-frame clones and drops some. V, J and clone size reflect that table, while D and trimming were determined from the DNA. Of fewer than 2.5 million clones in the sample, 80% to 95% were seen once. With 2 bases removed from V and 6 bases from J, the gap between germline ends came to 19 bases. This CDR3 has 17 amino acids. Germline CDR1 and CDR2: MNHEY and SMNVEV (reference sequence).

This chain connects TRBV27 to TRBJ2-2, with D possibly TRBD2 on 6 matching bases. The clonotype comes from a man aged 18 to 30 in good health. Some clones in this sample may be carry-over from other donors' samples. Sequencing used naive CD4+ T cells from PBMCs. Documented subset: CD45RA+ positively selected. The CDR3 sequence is CASSLGDFWGIPGELFF. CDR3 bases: TGTGCCAGCAGTTTAGGGGACTTTTGGGGTATTCCCGGGGAGCTGTTTTTT.